This T cell receptor beta chain was identified during a study of shared clonotypes between healthy human individuals. The naive CD8 population came from CD45RO-negative cells selected for CCR7, without terminally differentiated effector memory CD45RA+ cells. None of the donors, who were healthy HIV-negative adults, had recently had acute infections or vaccinations. Deep was the level used in running the assay. Clones were read by immunoSEQ multiplex PCR, and TCRdb kept only the in-frame ones, dropping some. The sample has 1.5 million to 2.5 million clones; roughly 94% are singletons. Points from the study as a whole: Clonotype sharing among donors likely depends on sequencing depth. Only blood was sampled; tissue repertoires likely differ.

The V end was cut by 5 bases, the J end by 3 bases, with 13 bases between. The CDR3 extends over 14 amino acids. Germline V gene lookup returns CDR1 SGHVS and CDR2 FNYEAQ. A remark on this clone: What it binds is unknown.

This sequence joins TRBV7-6 and TRBJ1-1; D gene uncertain. The sample was naive CD8+ T cells sorted from blood. This receptor was taken from a young man in good health. This CDR3 reads CASSRIRKDTEAFF. As DNA, the CDR3 is TGTGCCAGCAGCCGTATCCGGAAGGACACTGAAGCTTTCTTT.